This paragraph covers one T cell receptor beta chain sequence. The antigen is undetermined. A read error may account for a junction end that differs from germline. The data were obtained in a study of blood T cells in healthy people across ages. Study-level points and caveats: Any conclusive comparison of naive versus antigen-experienced cells was prevented by using unsorted PBMCs. Naive T cell percentage showed a strong correlation with TCR beta diversity. TCR beta diversity, measured per million T cells, fell in a roughly linear way with age.

Extracted total RNA amounted to at least 5.5 micrograms for each sample. Next came a second PCR, run for roughly 6 to 11 cycles, which used a sample-barcoded 5' primer along with a J-beta primer mix. Using its own MiXCR run on the 5' RACE reads, TCRdb lists one record per CDR3 protein. Here the sample spans over 500,000 distinct CDR3 sequences, 45% to 60% being singletons. Germline CDR1 reads SGHRS; CDR2 reads YFSETQ. This CDR3 spans 13 amino acids. Sequencing was done on a sample of blood. The receptor was isolated from an elderly woman in good health. This chain uses TRBV5-1 with TRBJ2-7; D call uncertain. DNA of the CDR3: TGCGCCAGCGCTCGGCAGGAGATCTACGAGCAGAACTTC. It codes for CASARQEIYEQNF.